Listed below are T cell receptor beta chains from one sample, sequenced in a study of regulatory T cells in long-lasting Graves disease. TCRdb analysed the multiplex PCR reads with MiXCR anew, one entry per CDR3 protein. Of a few hundred thousand distinct CDR3 sequences in the sample, 15% to 20% are singletons; the top ten hold roughly 30%. These records were also assigned to another study, of T cells in Graves' hyperthyroidism and ophthalmopathy.

The source was peripheral blood mononuclear cells (PBMCs), collected at new diagnosis, from a patient treated with antithyroid drugs. These receptors were taken from a man aged 40-55 years with Graves disease. The conserved cysteine and the conserved F or W are not part of the CDR3 here.

j_call v_call cdr3_aa
TRBJ1-2 TRBV5-6 ASSKDRLYGYT
TRBJ2-2 TRBV11-2 ASSLVGDIGELF
. TRBV15 ATSRAAGTSAEQY
TRBJ1-2 TRBV10-3 AISGKGATIYGYT
TRBJ1-6 TRBV5-1 ASSPEEASPLH
TRBJ2-7 TRBV7-2 ASSLGGQGGEQY
TRBJ2-5 TRBV18 ASSPNPGTTAETQY
TRBJ2-5 TRBV20-1 SAPAGTWYQETQY
TRBJ2-7 TRBV10-3 AISDLRTRGEQY
TRBJ1-5 TRBV7-2 ASRLGRNQPQH
TRBJ1-1 TRBV6-1 ASADRGRATEAF
TRBJ2-6 TRBV3-1 ASSQDGGYSTFFSGANVLT
TRBJ2-5 TRBV7-7 ASSLGHGGETQY
TRBJ2-7 TRBV4-3 ASSQGRPGEQY
TRBJ1-3 TRBV14 ASSQVAFSGNTIY
TRBJ1-1 TRBV5-4 ASSLAGQGSPEAF
TRBJ1-4 TRBV9 ASSVHPTNEKLF
TRBJ1-1 TRBV9 ASSTAIMNTEAF
TRBJ2-5 TRBV4-1 ASSQGDRDQETQY
TRBJ2-5 TRBV7-2 ASSLVGGPEK
TRBJ2-2 TRBV20-1 STVDRVDTGELF
TRBJ2-5 TRBV6-5 ASSYGTAVAKETQY
TRBJ1-5 TRBV20-1 SATPGQDQPQH
TRBJ2-1 TRBV9 ASNGRPDRGRYNEQF
TRBJ1-5 TRBV19 ASSIEGAQYHSQH
TRBJ2-7 TRBV19 ASSITSLGTYEQY
TRBJ2-5 TRBV11-2 ASSAQGMKETQY
TRBJ2-2 TRBV29-1 SVDVGLNTGELF
TRBJ1-2 TRBV7-2 ASSLVRGFGYT
TRBJ1-5 TRBV10-3 AISGQPNQPQH
TRBJ1-6 TRBV27 ASSLYRDRGYSPLH
TRBJ2-3 TRBV7-2 ASSLKAGGRTDTQY
TRBJ2-7 TRBV11-2 ASSLTRASEWY
TRBJ2-2 TRBV6-1 ASSRGAKDGELF
TRBJ1-5 TRBV7-2 ASSWQTGRDGPQH
TRBJ1-2 TRBV20-1 SAPGTASVGYT
TRBJ2-1 TRBV24-1 ATSERQVRDNEQF
TRBJ1-4 TRBV4-3 ASSSRGATNEKLF
TRBJ2-2 TRBV2 ASSGGLAGNTGELF
TRBJ2-5 TRBV7-9 ASSLEGQLTQETQY
TRBJ2-1 TRBV5-5 ASSNGQGNSGGLTYNEQF